The TCR beta chain under discussion was sequenced for a study of molecular identifiers for immune sequencing clone quantification. Study-wide points: Jurkat TCR RNA spiked in from one cell reportedly remained identifiable amid about a million naive cells.

TCRdb reprocessed the PCR reads via MiXCR and lists one record per CDR3 protein. The sample holds 45,000 to 60,000 distinct CDR3 sequences; roughly a third are singletons and the top ten take 3.5% to 4%. This clonotype was picked up a small number of times. Its specificity is not known. CD8+CD4-CCR7+CD45RA+ sorting gave the naive CD8 T cells. Looked up from germline, CDR1 is SGHRS and CDR2 is YFSETQ. The CDR3 spans 14 residues. The ends were cut back, 0 bases at V and 2 bases at J, with 8 bases in the middle. What was sequenced was naive CD8+ T cells from blood, with Jurkat cell RNA spiked in. Subset denoted: FACS-sorted CD8+CD4-CCR7+CD45RA+ naive T cells. The chain combines TRBV5-1 with TRBJ2-5; unclear D gene. The receptor was derived from a human donor in good health. Some libraries in this study had Jurkat cell RNA spiked in. The CDR3 is CASSLALGQETQYF. The CDR3 region has the DNA TGCGCCAGCAGCTTGGCCCTGGGACAAGAGACCCAGTACTTC.